Each of the 21 T cell receptor beta chains below was sequenced from the same sample in a study of CD8+ T cells in alopecia areata. RNA extraction and reverse transcription yielded cDNA as sequencing template. Some clones are missing from TCRdb's copy, which holds only in-frame ones; the method was immunoSEQ multiplex PCR. Found here are 120,000 to 150,000 clones, approximately 80% of them singletons; the top ten hold more than 20%. The treatment: oral pan-JAK inhibitor, 5-10 mg twice daily. Sequencing used CD8+ T cells sorted from blood, obtained at week 4, from a patient treated with tofacitinib. Every receptor here comes from a human donor with alopecia areata.

This rearrangement joins TRBV7-2 to TRBJ2-5, with TRBD1 identical over 7 bases. V shed 8 bases and J 0 bases; nucleotides not matched to a gene: 9. Looked up from germline, CDR1 is SGHTA and CDR2 is FQGNSA. CDR3 length: 15 residues. The CDR3 protein is CASVNRGQYQETQYF. The CDR3 coding sequence is TGTGCCAGCGTTAACAGGGGTCAATACCAAGAGACCCAGTACTTC.

The chain links TRBV4-3 to TRBJ1-2, with 7 bases fitting TRBD1. The J segment lost 2 bases and the V segment lost 2 bases, leaving 5 bases of the junction unmatched. Germline V lookup: CDR1 LGHNA, CDR2 YSLEER. The CDR3 is made up of 15 amino acids. CDR3 DNA sequence: TGCGCCAGCAGCCAAATAGAGGACAGGAACTATGGCTACACCTTC. Its translation is CASSQIEDRNYGYTF.

The genes are TRBV7-8 and TRBJ2-2; 9 bases match TRBD1. V was pared by 5 bases and J by 4 bases, with 14 bases of the junction left unmatched. CDR3 length equals 18 residues. Germline CDR1 reads SGHVS; CDR2 reads FQNEAQ. The CDR3 DNA sequence: TGTGCCAGCAGCCATTATCGAGCCGGGACAGGGAGCACCGGGGAGCTGTTTTTT. It translates to CASSHYRAGTGSTGELFF.

CDR3 nucleotides: TGTGCCAGCGTAGCAGGGGAAAGTAATGAAAAACTGTTTTTT. It codes for CASVAGESNEKLFF. The chain combines TRBV2 with TRBJ1-4, with D possibly matching TRBD1 (6 bases). Germline CDR1 and CDR2: SNHLY and FYNNEI. Deletions cut 8 bases from V and 4 bases from J, with 14 bases between. This CDR3 has 14 residues. The full variable domain, in which reference TRBV2 and TRBJ1-4 provide the parts outside the CDR3, is EPEVTQTPSHQVTQMGQEVILRCVPISNHLYFYWYRQILGQKVEFLVSFYNNEISEKSEIFDDQFSVERPDGSNFTLKIRSTKLEDSAMYFCASVAGESNEKLFFGSGTQLSVL.

J is TRBJ1-2 and V is TRBV6-5; D gene unclear. Per the germline V gene, CDR1 is MNHEY and CDR2 is SVGAGI. The CDR3 covers 13 residues. With 0 bases removed from V and 8 bases from J, the gap between germline ends came to 10 bases. Here the CDR3 DNA reads TGTGCCAGCAGTTACTCGACGCGAGGCGGCTACACCTTC. Translating it yields CASSYSTRGGYTF.

The genes are TRBV11-2 and TRBJ2-7, with D tentatively TRBD1 or TRBD2 (5 bases each). The V end was cut by 5 bases, the J end by 2 bases, with 10 bases between. Per the germline V gene, CDR1 is SGHAT and CDR2 is FQNNGV. This CDR3 spans 13 amino acids. CDR3 in amino acids: CASSPRGAYEQYF. For the CDR3, the DNA is TGTGCCAGCAGCCCGCGAGGGGCCTACGAGCAGTACTTC. The variable domain in full, with the rest retrieved from reference TRBV11-2 and TRBJ2-7, is EAGVAQSPRYKIIEKRQSVAFWCNPISGHATLYWYQQILGQGPKLLIQFQNNGVVDDSQLPKDRFSAERLKGVDSTLKIQPAKLEDSAVYLCASSPRGAYEQYFGPGTRLTVT.

This rearrangement joins TRBV7-2 to TRBJ2-7; D call uncertain. The ends were cut back, 3 bases at V and 6 bases at J, with 18 bases in the middle. CDR3 length: 15 amino acids. Germline V gives CDR1 SGHTA, CDR2 FQGNSA. The CDR3 DNA sequence: TGTGCCAGCAGCTTTGAGGCAGGAAGATCCCGCGAGCAGTACTTC. Protein: CASSFEAGRSREQYF.

On this clone itself: This CDR3 is also generated by other DNA sequences in the sample. The CDR3 reads CSVAAETQYF. In nucleotides, the CDR3 is TGCAGCGTTGCGGCGGAGACCCAGTACTTC. The chain employs TRBV29-1 and TRBJ2-5; D unresolved. Per the germline V gene, CDR1 is SQVTM and CDR2 is ANQGSEA. CDR3 length: 10 residues. With 4 bases removed from V and 5 bases from J, the gap between germline ends came to 5 bases.

The V gene is TRBV5-8, the J gene TRBJ2-7; D uncertain. Per germline, CDR1 SGHTS and CDR2 YDEGEE. This CDR3 has 11 residues. V lost 3 bases, J lost 4 bases, and 5 bases lay in between. DNA of the CDR3: TGTGCCAGCAGCTCGAGTTACGAGCAGTACTTC. This translates into CASSSSYEQYF.

The chain joins TRBV7-2 to TRBJ2-1; the match to TRBD1 covers 8 bases. J lost 5 bases, V lost 0 bases, and 9 bases had no gene match. The CDR3 is 17 residues long. Germline V gene lookup returns CDR1 SGHTA and CDR2 FQGNSA. The CDR3 DNA follows: TGTGCCAGCAGCTTAGCCTTACTAGTGGACAGGGACAATGAGCAGTTCTTC. Its translation is CASSLALLVDRDNEQFF.

The chain is built from TRBV19 and TRBJ2-1; unclear D gene. Trimming removed 1 base from V and 0 bases from J, with 13 bases in between. Germline lookup yields CDR1 LNHDA and CDR2 SQIVND (reference sequence). CDR3 length: 17 residues. The CDR3 DNA is TGTGCCAGTAGTATAGCGGCAGCCAGGTTCTCCTACAATGAGCAGTTCTTC. Protein product: CASSIAAARFSYNEQFF.

This clone was seen only once. This chain's CDR3 is CASTPILAGGVKDEQFF. CDR3 nucleotides: TGCGCCAGCACCCCAATTCTGGCGGGGGGGGTTAAAGATGAGCAGTTCTTC. This chain links TRBV4-1 with TRBJ2-1, with TRBD2 matching 9 bases. The CDR3 is made up of 17 amino acids. Per germline, CDR1 MGHRA and CDR2 YSYEKL. Trimming took 7 bases from V and 8 from J; bases not matched to a gene: 18.

The chain is built from TRBV9 and TRBJ1-1; D remains unclear. The germline gives CDR1 SGDLS, CDR2 YYNGEE. The V and J ends lost 0 bases and 0 bases respectively, with 6 bases between them. CDR3 length: 14 residues. As DNA, the CDR3 is TGTGCCAGCAGCGTAGGGGCAATGAACACTGAAGCTTTCTTT. Translation gives CASSVGAMNTEAFF.

As to this clone: Within the sample, other DNA sequences also encode this same CDR3. The rearrangement uses TRBV9 and TRBJ2-1; 9 nucleotides line up with TRBD2. CDR3 length equals 15 residues. V dropped 0 bases and J dropped 4; count of bases not matched to a gene: 2. CDR1 and CDR2 from the germline V gene are SGDLS and YYNGEE. CDR3 nucleotides: TGTGCCAGCAGCGTAGGCGGGGGGGCGTACAATGAGCAGTTCTTC. Its protein is CASSVGGGAYNEQFF.

The CDR3 loop is CASSLTRDREYEQYF. The CDR3, as DNA: TGTGCCAGCAGCTTAACCCGGGACAGGGAGTACGAGCAGTACTTC. J is TRBJ2-7 and V is TRBV7-9, with TRBD1 identical over 9 bases. The CDR3 consists of 15 residues. The V gene end was trimmed by 2 bases and the J gene end by 4 bases; junction bases not matched to a gene: 6. The V gene's germline CDR1 is SEHNR and CDR2 FQNEAQ (reference sequence).

The chain is built from TRBV30 and TRBJ2-7; weak D call: TRBD2 (6 bases). Trimming shortened V by 5 bases and J by 0 bases, and 20 bases separated the two germline ends. The CDR3 is 16 amino acids. Germline CDR1 is GTSNPN and CDR2 is SVGIG (reference sequence). In DNA form, the CDR3 reads TGTGCCTGGGAAAGTCAGGACGGGGGAGGCTCCTACGAGCAGTACTTC. Its protein product is CAWESQDGGGSYEQYF. Full variable domain (outside the CDR3, taken from reference TRBV30 and TRBJ2-7): SQTIHQWPATLVQPVGSPLSLECTVEGTSNPNLYWYRQAAGRGLQLLFYSVGIGQISSEVPQNLSASRPQDRQFILSSKKLLLSDSGFYLCAWESQDGGGSYEQYFGPGTRLTVT.

The genes are TRBV5-6 and TRBJ2-2; a weak D match, TRBD2 (6 bases). Germline V gene sequence: CDR1 SGHDT, CDR2 YYEEEE. This CDR3 has 14 amino acids. Trimming cost V 0 bases and J 4 bases, with 7 bases left between them. The CDR3 nucleotides read TGTGCCAGCAGCTTGGCGGGGGTCACCGGGGAGCTGTTTTTT. It encodes CASSLAGVTGELFF.

This clone is categorized as medium-sized. CDR3 in DNA: TGTGCCAGCAGCTTCGAGAGGAACACTGAAGCTTTCTTT. This gives the protein CASSFERNTEAFF. The chain carries TRBV5-4 and TRBJ1-1; D call uncertain. The germline gives CDR1 SGHNT, CDR2 YYREEE (reference sequence). The CDR3 loop spans 13 amino acids. V shed 2 bases and J shed 1 base, with 6 bases lying between them.

The chain is built from TRBV21-1 and TRBJ1-1; the table names TRBD1, a call not compared with the DNA. TRBV21-1 is a documented pseudogene. The CDR3 length is 15 residues. The CDR3: CASSKDQGPGTEAFF. The CDR3 DNA is TGTGCCAGCAGCAAAGATCAGGGGCCTGGCACTGAAGCTTTCTTT.

The chain carries TRBV2 and TRBJ1-4; D is undetermined. The germline V gene has CDR1 SNHLY and CDR2 FYNNEI. The V and J ends lost 0 bases and 4 bases respectively, with 21 bases between them. The CDR3 covers 19 residues. The CDR3 reads CASSEAWGYGRQDNEKLFF. For the CDR3, the DNA is TGTGCCAGCAGTGAAGCATGGGGATACGGGAGACAAGATAATGAAAAACTGTTTTTT.

This clone has just a few counts. V gene TRBV6-5 combines with J gene TRBJ2-3, with unresolved D. With 4 bases removed from V and 0 bases from J, the gap between germline ends came to 5 bases. The CDR3 contains 13 residues. Looked up from germline, CDR1 is MNHEY and CDR2 is SVGAGI. The CDR3 loop reads CASSLTSTDTQYF. The CDR3 coding sequence is TGTGCCAGCAGTTTGACTAGCACAGATACGCAGTATTTT.